This T cell receptor (beta chain) was recovered during a study of identical twins. General observations from the study: Models predicted too little out-of-frame TCR alpha sharing in monozygotic twins. Twins shared out-of-frame alpha sequences with excess low generation probability.

Per the germline V gene, CDR1 is SEHNR and CDR2 is FQNEAQ (reference sequence). The CDR3 covers 18 residues. V was cut by 3 bases and J by 0 bases, with 19 bases left in between. The cDNA had a unique molecular identifier and a template-switch universal primer site. One entry per CDR3 protein results from TCRdb running MiXCR on the 5' RACE reads. The sample consists of around 1.7 million distinct CDR3 sequences, less than 35% of them appearing once. Healthy Caucasians alone served as donors. On this clonotype: Its antigen is not known.

The receptor was derived from a newborn girl in good health. The chain combines TRBV7-9 with TRBJ2-3; D perhaps matches TRBD2 (7 bases). The source material was cord blood. The CDR3 loop is CASSFNHRGAKSTDTQYF. CDR3 DNA sequence: TGTGCCAGCAGCTTCAACCACCGGGGGGCCAAAAGCACAGATACGCAGTATTTT. The whole variable domain, filled in from reference TRBV7-9 and TRBJ2-3, reads DTGVSQNPRHKITKRGQNVTFRCDPISEHNRLYWYRQTLGQGPEFLTYFQNEAQLEKSRLLSDRFSAERPKGSFSTLEIQRTEQGDSAMYLCASSFNHRGAKSTDTQYFGPGTRLTVL.